This passage covers 5 T cell receptor beta chains from one sample sequenced in a study of T cells in Graves' hyperthyroidism and ophthalmopathy. RNA transcripts yielded amplified TCR beta CDR3 regions. First-round RT-PCR targeting the TCR CDR3 was performed with the HTBI primer set. Via MiXCR, TCRdb re-called the multiplex PCR reads, giving one row per CDR3 protein. This table has around 400,000 distinct CDR3 sequences, 15% to 19% appearing once. Sequences were obtained from blood. Receptors originate from a woman between 18 and 30 years old with Graves' hyperthyroidism that later progressed to Graves' ophthalmopathy.

The V gene is TRBV6-1, the J gene TRBJ2-7; possible D gene TRBD1, 6 bases. CDR3 size: 12 residues. V lost 11 bases and J 2 bases, leaving 13 bases between the germline ends. CDR1 and CDR2 (germline): MNHNS, SASEGT. The CDR3 reads CAATGSTYEQYF. The CDR3 DNA follows: TGTGCCGCTACAGGGTCGACCTACGAGCAGTACTTC.

A single count supports this clonotype. With a much larger clone just one base away, this may be a read error. V gene TRBV12-3 or TRBV12-4 combines with J gene TRBJ1-1; TRBD1 might be the D (5 bases). V was pared by 7 bases and J by 1 base, with 10 bases between. This CDR3 region has 13 residues. As DNA, the CDR3 is TGTGCCAGCATCTCCGGGACGAACACTGAAGCTTTCTTT. Protein sequence: CASISGTNTEAFF.

This clonotype was found a few times. Germline and junction disagree at one end, which may indicate a read error. This chain joins TRBV27 and TRBJ1-2, with D uncertain. This CDR3 comprises 16 residues. Per germline, CDR1 MNHEY and CDR2 SMNVEV (reference sequence). CDR3 in DNA: TGTACCAGCAGGCCATCACCGGGAGACCAAATATTTGGCTACACCTTC. Protein: CTSRPSPGDQIFGYTF.

The chain recombines TRBV14 with TRBJ2-2; the D gene could be TRBD1 or TRBD2 (7 bases each). The CDR3 sequence is 13 residues long. Deletions cut 4 bases from V and 7 bases from J, with 10 bases between. CDR1 and CDR2 from the germline V gene are SGHDN and FVKESK. CDR3 loop: CASSPRGGGELFF. In DNA, the CDR3 is TGTGCCAGCAGCCCCAGGGGGGGCGGGGAGCTGTTTTTT.

There are many counts of this clonotype. The genes are TRBV5-1 and TRBJ2-2; the match to TRBD1 covers 8 bases. Germline CDR1 and CDR2: SGHRS and YFSETQ. The CDR3 runs 16 residues. With 1 base clipped from V and 1 base from J, the junction kept 3 bases outside the gene matches. The DNA of the CDR3 is TGCGCCAGCAGCTTGACCGGGACAGGGAACACCGGGGAGCTGTTTTTT. Protein: CASSLTGTGNTGELFF.